These 19 T cell receptor beta chains came from one sample sequenced in a study of cytomegalovirus exposure and HLA in healthy donors. PCR involved 60 Vbeta and 13 Jbeta primers. Clones were sequenced by immunoSEQ multiplex PCR, and TCRdb holds only the in-frame ones, with some missing. The profile covers 200,000 to 250,000 clones, with about 89% appearing a single time and more than 0.8% taken by the ten largest. Specimen: PBMCs. The receptors shown here come from a woman between 18 and 29 years old in good health and CMV-seronegative.

This clone was counted a few times. This chain links TRBV27 with TRBJ2-3, with D perhaps TRBD2 (5 bases). This CDR3 is built from 15 residues. The ends were cut back, 2 bases at V and 2 bases at J, with 11 bases in the middle. Per germline, CDR1 MNHEY and CDR2 SMNVEV (reference sequence). CDR3 in DNA: TGTGCCAGCAGTTTAAGAGGGTACCACACAGATACGCAGTATTTT. It translates to CASSLRGYHTDTQYF.

This clone was counted a single time. The chain links TRBV6-6 to TRBJ1-1, with TRBD1 identical over 10 bases. CDR1 is MNHNY and CDR2 is SVGAGI in the germline V gene (reference sequence). The junction had 5 bases not matched to a gene; V was cut back by 6 bases and J by 4 bases. The CDR3 is made up of 14 amino acids. The CDR3 reads CASRDRGQGTEAFF. As DNA, the CDR3 is TGTGCCAGCAGAGACAGGGGGCAGGGCACTGAAGCTTTCTTT.

V gene TRBV27 combines with J gene TRBJ1-4, with D unresolved. CDR3 length: 14 residues. The V end lost 2 bases, the J end lost 8 bases, and 12 bases lay between the germline ends. Per the germline V gene, CDR1 is MNHEY and CDR2 is SMNVEV (reference sequence). DNA for the CDR3: TGTGCCAGCAGTTTACTGGGAGTAGGCGAAAAACTGTTTTTT. This translates into CASSLLGVGEKLFF.

V usage is TRBV6-1 and J usage is TRBJ2-2, with D unresolved. The germline CDR1 and CDR2 sequences are MNHNS and SASEGT. The ends were cut back, 3 bases at V and 3 bases at J, with 2 bases in the middle. The CDR3 runs to 12 residues. DNA for the CDR3: TGTGCCAGCAGTGACTACACCGGGGAGCTGTTTTTT. Its translation is CASSDYTGELFF.

V and J are TRBV4-2 and TRBJ2-3; 10 nucleotides match TRBD2. CDR1 and CDR2 from the germline V gene are LGHNA and YNFKEQ. The CDR3 is made up of 19 amino acids. The J segment lost 0 bases and the V segment lost 0 bases, leaving 9 bases of the junction unmatched. The CDR3 loop reads CASSQDLIAGGISTDTQYF. Here the CDR3 DNA reads TGTGCCAGCAGCCAAGATCTGATAGCGGGGGGCATAAGCACAGATACGCAGTATTTT.

This clone was seen once. The chain carries TRBV7-2 and TRBJ2-1; 14 bases line up with TRBD2. Germline V gene data show CDR1 as SGHTA and CDR2 as FQGNSA. CDR3 size: 16 residues. V lost 7 bases to trimming and J lost 11 bases; unmatched junction nucleotides: 13. The CDR3 spells CASTIAGTSGRSKQFF. The CDR3, as DNA: TGTGCCAGCACCATAGCGGGGACTAGCGGGAGAAGTAAGCAGTTCTTC. Full variable domain (missing parts from reference TRBV7-2 and TRBJ2-1): GAGVSQSPSNKVTEKGKDVELRCDPISGHTALYWYRQSLGQGLEFLIYFQGNSAPDKSGLPSDRFSAERTGGSVSTLTIQRTQQEDSAVYLCASTIAGTSGRSKQFFGPGTRLTVL.

This chain joins TRBV11-3 and TRBJ2-1; TRBD2 matches at 11 bases. The V gene end was trimmed by 6 bases and the J gene end by 5 bases; junction bases not matched to a gene: 6. Germline CDR1 SGHNT, CDR2 YENEEA. The CDR3 is made up of 15 amino acids. The DNA of the CDR3 is TGTGCCAGCAGGGGGACTAGCGGAGTAAACAATGAGCAGTTCTTC. This gives the protein CASRGTSGVNNEQFF.

The CDR3 region has the DNA TGCAGTGCGTGGAGGAGGGAGACCCAGTACTTC. It codes for CSAWRRETQYF. The chain couples TRBV20-1 to TRBJ2-5, with a tentative D call TRBD2 (5 bases). CDR3 size: 11 residues. Germline loops: CDR1 DFQATT, CDR2 SNEGSKA (reference sequence). V shed 6 bases and J shed 5 bases, with 10 bases lying between them.

The chain couples TRBV6-6 to TRBJ1-1; tentatively, D is TRBD1 (5 bases). The CDR3 spans 13 residues. The germline V gene has CDR1 MNHNY and CDR2 SVGAGI (reference sequence). With 8 bases removed from V and 0 bases from J, the gap between germline ends came to 10 bases. Here the CDR3 reads CASAGYMNTEAFF. In DNA, the CDR3 is TGTGCCAGCGCAGGGTACATGAACACTGAAGCTTTCTTT.

The chain carries TRBV6-1 and TRBJ1-4; no reliable D call. This CDR3 has 13 amino acids. Deletions cut 7 bases from V and 4 bases from J, with 10 bases between. Germline lookup yields CDR1 MNHNS and CDR2 SASEGT. The CDR3 coding sequence is TGTGCCAGCAAAGGGAGTTATAATGAAAAACTGTTTTTT. This translates into CASKGSYNEKLFF.

The chain is built from TRBV18 and TRBJ2-3; 7 bases map to TRBD2. The CDR3 is 15 residues long. The germline gives CDR1 KGHSH, CDR2 LQKENI. The J segment lost 1 base and the V segment lost 3 bases, leaving 4 bases of the junction unmatched. The DNA of the CDR3 is TGTGCCAGCTCACCCGGGACTACACGCACAGATACGCAGTATTTT. Encoded protein: CASSPGTTRTDTQYF.

The chain employs TRBV27 and TRBJ1-5; D gene ambiguous. In germline, CDR1 is MNHEY, CDR2 SMNVEV (reference sequence). The V end was cut by 2 bases, the J end by 7 bases, with 12 bases between. There are 14 residues in the CDR3. CDR3 sequence: CASSLVGDLQPQHF. The CDR3 DNA follows: TGTGCCAGCAGTTTAGTAGGAGATCTACAGCCCCAGCATTTT.

The CDR3 loop reads CASSGSGWTGKFNEQFF. CDR3 DNA sequence: TGTGCCAGCAGTGGATCCGGATGGACAGGGAAGTTCAATGAGCAGTTCTTC. The chain carries TRBV6-1 and TRBJ2-1; 8 bases are a match to TRBD1. The CDR3 is made up of 17 amino acids. CDR1 and CDR2 (germline): MNHNS, SASEGT. V trimming: 4 bases; J trimming: 6 bases; junction bases outside the gene matches: 14.

Concerning this clone itself: A junction end diverges from the germline sequence, so it may reflect a read error. V is TRBV12-5 and J is TRBJ1-1, with TRBD1 as a possible D gene (5 bases). CDR1 and CDR2 (germline): LGHNT, FRNRAP. The CDR3 is made up of 14 amino acids. The CDR3 sequence is CAGGLVGRATEAFF. CDR3 nucleotide sequence: TGTGCTGGTGGTTTGGTAGGCAGGGCCACTGAAGCTTTCTTT.

This clone has only one observation. The chain has TRBV7-9 and TRBJ2-3, with a weak D call TRBD1 (5 bases). Trimming pared 0 bases from V and 1 base from J, leaving 17 bases between. From germline, CDR1 is SEHNR and CDR2 FQNEAQ (reference sequence). This CDR3 is 18 amino acids long. The DNA for the CDR3 is TGTGCCAGCAGCTTAGCCCATAGACTCAGGGATGGCACAGATACGCAGTATTTT. Amino acids: CASSLAHRLRDGTDTQYF. Looking up the rest from reference TRBV7-9 and TRBJ2-3 gives the full variable domain: DTGVSQNPRHKITKRGQNVTFRCDPISEHNRLYWYRQTLGQGPEFLTYFQNEAQLEKSRLLSDRFSAERPKGSFSTLEIQRTEQGDSAMYLCASSLAHRLRDGTDTQYFGPGTRLTVL.

The chain joins TRBV30 to TRBJ1-2, with D hard to call. Germline V CDR1 and CDR2: GTSNPN, SVGIG (reference sequence). There are 13 residues in the CDR3. Trimming took 2 bases from V and 4 from J, leaving 11 bases between them. The CDR3 coding sequence is TGTGCCTGGAGTCCATCGACTGCCTATGGCTACACCTTC. The encoded protein is CAWSPSTAYGYTF.

V gene TRBV10-3 combines with J gene TRBJ2-1, with TRBD1 matching over 7 bases. Germline V gene data show CDR1 as ENHRY and CDR2 as SYGVKD. J was trimmed by 4 bases and V by 8 bases; bases with no gene match: 8. This CDR3 region has 14 residues. The CDR3 is CAIGTGANYNEQFF. CDR3 coding DNA: TGTGCCATCGGTACAGGGGCCAATTACAATGAGCAGTTCTTC.

V usage is TRBV5-4 and J usage is TRBJ2-5; 7 bases are a match to TRBD1. V shed 4 bases and J 4 bases; nucleotides not matched to a gene: 10. This CDR3 comprises 15 residues. The germline CDR1 and CDR2 sequences are SGHNT and YYREEE (reference sequence). CDR3 nucleotide sequence: TGTGCCAGCAGCAAGGAACAGGGGAGAGGAGAGACCCAGTACTTC. Amino acids: CASSKEQGRGETQYF.

J is TRBJ1-2 and V is TRBV2; the D gene is possibly TRBD1 (6 bases). Deletions cut 3 bases from V and 8 bases from J, with 13 bases between. This CDR3 region has 13 residues. CDR1 and CDR2 from the germline V gene are SNHLY and FYNNEI. CDR3: CASSEVGARGYTF. The CDR3 DNA reads TGTGCCAGCAGTGAGGTGGGGGCGAGGGGCTACACCTTC.